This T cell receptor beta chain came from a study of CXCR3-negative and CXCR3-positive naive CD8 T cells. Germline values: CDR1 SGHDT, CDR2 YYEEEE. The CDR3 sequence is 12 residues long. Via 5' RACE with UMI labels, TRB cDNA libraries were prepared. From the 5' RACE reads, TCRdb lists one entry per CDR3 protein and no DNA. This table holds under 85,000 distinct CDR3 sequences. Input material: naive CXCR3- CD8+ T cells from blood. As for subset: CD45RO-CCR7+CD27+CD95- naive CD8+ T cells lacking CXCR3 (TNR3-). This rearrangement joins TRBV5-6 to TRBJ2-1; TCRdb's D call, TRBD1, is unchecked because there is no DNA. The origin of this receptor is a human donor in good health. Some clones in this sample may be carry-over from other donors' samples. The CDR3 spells CASSFPDNEQFF.